Many counts were recorded for the clone carrying this T cell receptor beta chain. The antigen is not known. The CDR3 is 14 amino acids. Germline values: CDR1 SGDLS, CDR2 YYNGEE. The ends were cut back, 6 bases at V and 0 bases at J, with 12 bases in the middle. The authors made TCR beta libraries by quantitative 5'-RACE with molecular barcodes. TCRdb fed the 5' RACE reads into MiXCR, producing one record per CDR3 protein. Of about 35,000 distinct CDR3 sequences in the sample, less than 4% were seen once. This record belongs to a study of CD8 T cells in ankylosing spondylitis. General study results and limits: Typical of ankylosing spondylitis blood, it appeared, was a TCR beta motif of eight highly homologous variants. Disease-linked clones were reportedly significantly enriched in matched ankylosing spondylitis synovial fluid.

The sample was blood, either unsorted or a sorted T cell fraction (not recorded which). This TCR came from a male donor with ankylosing spondylitis or in good health (not recorded which). The chain combines TRBV9 with TRBJ1-1, with D maybe TRBD1 (5 bases). CDR3: CASTTGGVNTEAFF. The CDR3 DNA sequence: TGTGCCAGCACGACCGGAGGGGTGAACACTGAAGCTTTCTTT.